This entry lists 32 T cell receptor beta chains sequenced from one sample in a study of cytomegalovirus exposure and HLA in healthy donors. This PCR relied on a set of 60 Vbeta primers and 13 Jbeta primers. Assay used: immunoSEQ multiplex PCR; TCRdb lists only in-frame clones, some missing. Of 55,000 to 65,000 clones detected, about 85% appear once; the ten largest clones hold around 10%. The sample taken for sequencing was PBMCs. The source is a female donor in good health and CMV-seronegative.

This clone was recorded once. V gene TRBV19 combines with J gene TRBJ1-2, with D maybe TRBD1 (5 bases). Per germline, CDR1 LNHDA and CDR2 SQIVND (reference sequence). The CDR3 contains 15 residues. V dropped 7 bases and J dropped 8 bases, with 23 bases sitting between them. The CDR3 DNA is TGTGCCAGTACCCCTCCTGGGGGAGGGGTTCAAGGCTACACCTTC. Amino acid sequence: CASTPPGGGVQGYTF.

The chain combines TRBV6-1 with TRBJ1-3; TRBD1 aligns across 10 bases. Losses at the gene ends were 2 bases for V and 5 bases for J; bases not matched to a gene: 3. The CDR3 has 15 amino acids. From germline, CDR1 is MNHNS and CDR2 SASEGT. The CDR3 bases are TGTGCCAGCAGTGAACGGGACAGGGGTAGAAACACCATATATTTT. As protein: CASSERDRGRNTIYF.

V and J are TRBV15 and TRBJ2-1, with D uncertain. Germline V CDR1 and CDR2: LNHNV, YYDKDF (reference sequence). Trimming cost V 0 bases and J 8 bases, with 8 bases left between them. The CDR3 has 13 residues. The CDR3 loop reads CATSRDLPDEQFF. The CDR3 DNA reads TGTGCCACCAGCAGAGATCTCCCCGATGAGCAGTTCTTC.

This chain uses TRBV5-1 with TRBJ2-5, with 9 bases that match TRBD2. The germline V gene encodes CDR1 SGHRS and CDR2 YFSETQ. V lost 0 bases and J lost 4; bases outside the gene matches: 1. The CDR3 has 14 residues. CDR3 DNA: TGCGCCAGCAGCTTGGTTAGCGGGGGAGAGACCCAGTACTTC. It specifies CASSLVSGGETQYF.

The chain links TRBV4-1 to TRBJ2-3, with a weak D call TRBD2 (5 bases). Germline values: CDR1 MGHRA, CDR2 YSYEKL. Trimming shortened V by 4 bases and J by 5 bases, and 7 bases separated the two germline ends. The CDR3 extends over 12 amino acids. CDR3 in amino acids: CASSRGRDTQYF. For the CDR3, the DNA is TGCGCCAGCAGCCGAGGGCGAGATACGCAGTATTTT.

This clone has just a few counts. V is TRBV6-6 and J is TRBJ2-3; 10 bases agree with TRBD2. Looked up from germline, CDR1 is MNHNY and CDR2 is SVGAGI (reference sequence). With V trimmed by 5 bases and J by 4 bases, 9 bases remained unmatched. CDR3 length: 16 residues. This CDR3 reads CASSRVILAGADTQYF. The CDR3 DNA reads TGTGCCAGCAGTCGCGTAATCCTAGCGGGAGCAGATACGCAGTATTTT.

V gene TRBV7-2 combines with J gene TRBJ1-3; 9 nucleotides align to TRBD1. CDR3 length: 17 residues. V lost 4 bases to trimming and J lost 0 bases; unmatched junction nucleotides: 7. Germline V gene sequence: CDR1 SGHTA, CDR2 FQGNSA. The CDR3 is CASSSRQGGASGNTIYF. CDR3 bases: TGTGCCAGCAGCTCCCGACAGGGGGGTGCCTCTGGAAACACCATATATTTT.

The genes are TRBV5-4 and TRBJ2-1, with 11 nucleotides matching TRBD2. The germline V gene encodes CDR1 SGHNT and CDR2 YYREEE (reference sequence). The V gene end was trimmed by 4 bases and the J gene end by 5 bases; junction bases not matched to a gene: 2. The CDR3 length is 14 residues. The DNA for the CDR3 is TGTGCCAGCAGCCTGGGACTAGCGGACAATGAGCAGTTCTTC. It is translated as CASSLGLADNEQFF.

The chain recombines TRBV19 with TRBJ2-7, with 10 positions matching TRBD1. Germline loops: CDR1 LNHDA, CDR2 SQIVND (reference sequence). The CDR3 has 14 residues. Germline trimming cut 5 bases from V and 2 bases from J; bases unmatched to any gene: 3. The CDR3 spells CASSAGTGAYEQYF. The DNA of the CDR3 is TGTGCCAGTAGTGCCGGGACAGGGGCCTACGAGCAGTACTTC. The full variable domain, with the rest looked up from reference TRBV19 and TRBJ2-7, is DGGITQSPKYLFRKEGQNVTLSCEQNLNHDAMYWYRQDPGQGLRLIYYSQIVNDFQKGDIAEGYSVSREKKESFPLTVTSAQKNPTAFYLCASSAGTGAYEQYFGPGTRLTVT.

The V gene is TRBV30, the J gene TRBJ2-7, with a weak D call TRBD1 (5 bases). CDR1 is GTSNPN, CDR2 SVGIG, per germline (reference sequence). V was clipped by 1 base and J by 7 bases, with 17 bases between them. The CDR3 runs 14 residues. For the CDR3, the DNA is TGTGCCTGGAGTGCAGGGCAGCCATTGGGGGAGCAGTACTTC. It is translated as CAWSAGQPLGEQYF.

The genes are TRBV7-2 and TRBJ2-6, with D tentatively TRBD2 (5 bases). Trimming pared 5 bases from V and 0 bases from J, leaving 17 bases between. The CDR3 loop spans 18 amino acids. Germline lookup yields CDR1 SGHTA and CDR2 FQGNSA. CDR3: CASSRSESSNSGANVLTF. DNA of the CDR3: TGTGCCAGCAGCCGTAGCGAGTCCTCCAACTCTGGGGCCAACGTCCTGACTTTC.

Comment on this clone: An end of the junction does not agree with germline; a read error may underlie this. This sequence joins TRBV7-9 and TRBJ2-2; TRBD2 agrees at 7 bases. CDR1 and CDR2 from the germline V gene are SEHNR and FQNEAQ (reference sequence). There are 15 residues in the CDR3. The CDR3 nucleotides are TGTGCCAGCAGCTACGGGGGACTACCTCACCGGGGAGCTGTTTTT. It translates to CASSYGGLPHRGAVF.

This CDR3 reads CASSQEVSGSTGELFF. The CDR3 DNA follows: TGCGCCAGCAGCCAAGAAGTAAGCGGGAGCACCGGGGAGCTGTTTTTT. The chain employs TRBV4-3 and TRBJ2-2, with 8 bases identical to TRBD2. The V and J ends lost 0 bases and 4 bases, in that order; junction bases with no gene match: 4. The CDR3 runs to 16 residues. CDR1 and CDR2 from the germline V gene are LGHNA and YSLEER.

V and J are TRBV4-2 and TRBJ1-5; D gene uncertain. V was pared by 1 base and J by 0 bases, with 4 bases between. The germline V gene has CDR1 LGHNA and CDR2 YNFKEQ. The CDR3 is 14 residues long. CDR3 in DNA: TGTGCCAGCAGCCAAGCCCATAGCAATCAGCCCCAGCATTTT. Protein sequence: CASSQAHSNQPQHF.

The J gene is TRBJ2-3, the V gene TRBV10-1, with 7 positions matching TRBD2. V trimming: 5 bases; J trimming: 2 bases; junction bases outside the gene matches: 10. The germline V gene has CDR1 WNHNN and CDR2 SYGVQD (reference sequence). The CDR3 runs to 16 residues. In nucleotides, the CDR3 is TGCGCCAGCAGTCCCTTTTCTAGCGGAAACACAGATACGCAGTATTTT. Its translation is CASSPFSSGNTDTQYF.

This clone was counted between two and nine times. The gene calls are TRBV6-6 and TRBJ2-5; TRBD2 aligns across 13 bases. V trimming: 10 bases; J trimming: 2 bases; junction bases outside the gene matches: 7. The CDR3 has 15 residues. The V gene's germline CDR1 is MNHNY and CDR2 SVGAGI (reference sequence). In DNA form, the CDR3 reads TGTGCCACCGGACTAGCGGGAGTAGGTCAAGAGACCCAGTACTTC. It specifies CATGLAGVGQETQYF.

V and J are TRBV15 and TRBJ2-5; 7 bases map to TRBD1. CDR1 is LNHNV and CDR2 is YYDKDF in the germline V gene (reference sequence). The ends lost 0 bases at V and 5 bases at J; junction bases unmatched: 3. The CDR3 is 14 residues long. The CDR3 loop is CATSREGGRETQYF. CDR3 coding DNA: TGTGCCACCAGCAGAGAAGGGGGCCGGGAGACCCAGTACTTC.

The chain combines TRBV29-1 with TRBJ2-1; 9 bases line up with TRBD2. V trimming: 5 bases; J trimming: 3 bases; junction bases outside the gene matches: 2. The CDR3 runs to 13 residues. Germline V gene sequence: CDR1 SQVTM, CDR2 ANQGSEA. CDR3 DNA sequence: TGCAGCGTTCTAGCGGGACTCTACAATGAGCAGTTCTTC. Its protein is CSVLAGLYNEQFF.

CDR3 in DNA: TGTGCCAGCTCACCCCGTGGCGGAGGGAATGAGCAGTTCTTC. It codes for CASSPRGGGNEQFF. The chain combines TRBV18 with TRBJ2-1; the D gene is possibly TRBD2 (6 bases). V shed 3 bases and J shed 7 bases, with 13 bases lying between them. CDR1 is KGHSH, CDR2 LQKENI, per germline. This CDR3 has 14 residues.

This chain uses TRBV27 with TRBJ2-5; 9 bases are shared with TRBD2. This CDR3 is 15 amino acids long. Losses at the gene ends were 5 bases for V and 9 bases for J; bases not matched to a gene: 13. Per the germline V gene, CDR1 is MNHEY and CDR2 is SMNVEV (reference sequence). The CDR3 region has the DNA TGTGCCAGCAGTCCCCGACTAGCGGTGGCTATGGCCCAGTACTTC. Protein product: CASSPRLAVAMAQYF.

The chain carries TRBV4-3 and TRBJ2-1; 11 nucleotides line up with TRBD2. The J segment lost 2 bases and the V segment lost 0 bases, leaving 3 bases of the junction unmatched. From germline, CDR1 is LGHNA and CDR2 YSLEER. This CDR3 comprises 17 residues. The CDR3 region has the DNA TGCGCCAGCAGCCAAGAAGCTAGCGGGAGGACCTACAATGAGCAGTTCTTC. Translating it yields CASSQEASGRTYNEQFF.

DNA for the CDR3: TGTGCCACCAGGGGGCCTTTCGGTCAGCCCCAGCATTTT. Amino acid sequence: CATRGPFGQPQHF. The rearrangement links TRBV6-5 to TRBJ1-5; 8 bases align to TRBD1. In germline, CDR1 is MNHEY, CDR2 SVGAGI. This CDR3 is 13 amino acids long. The V segment lost 10 bases and the J segment 6 bases; nucleotides outside the gene matches: 8.

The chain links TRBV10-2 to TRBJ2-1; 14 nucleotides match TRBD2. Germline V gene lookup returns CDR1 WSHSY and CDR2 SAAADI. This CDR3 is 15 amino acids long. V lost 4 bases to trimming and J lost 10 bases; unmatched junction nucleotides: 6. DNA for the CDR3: TGCGCCAGCAGTGCCCTGGGACTAGCGGGAGCCGAGCAGTTCTTC. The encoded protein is CASSALGLAGAEQFF.

The CDR3: CASSEGLAGVTGELFF. DNA for the CDR3: TGTGCCAGCAGTGAAGGGCTAGCGGGGGTAACCGGGGAGCTGTTTTTT. The chain couples TRBV2 to TRBJ2-2; 10 bases agree with TRBD2. J gave up 5 bases and V 1 base, and 4 bases lay outside the gene matches. The germline V gene has CDR1 SNHLY and CDR2 FYNNEI. The CDR3 totals 16 residues.

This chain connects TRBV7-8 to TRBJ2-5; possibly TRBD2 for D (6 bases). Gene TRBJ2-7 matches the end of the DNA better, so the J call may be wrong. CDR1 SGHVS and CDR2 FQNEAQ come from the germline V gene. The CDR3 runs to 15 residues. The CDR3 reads CASSRRDSPAYEQYF. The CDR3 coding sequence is TGTGCCAGCAGCCGCAGGGACTCCCCCGCCTACGAGCAGTACTTC.

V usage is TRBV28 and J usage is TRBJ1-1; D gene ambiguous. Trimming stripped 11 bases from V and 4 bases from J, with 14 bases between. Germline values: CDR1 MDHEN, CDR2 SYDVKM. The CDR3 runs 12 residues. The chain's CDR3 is CAGQSGLTEAFF. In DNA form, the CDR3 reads TGTGCCGGGCAAAGTGGTCTCACTGAAGCTTTCTTT.

This CDR3 is CASRYGTSGYEQYF. The CDR3 nucleotides are TGTGCCAGCAGATATGGGACTAGCGGCTACGAGCAGTACTTC. The chain recombines TRBV11-2 with TRBJ2-7; 11 positions match TRBD2. The V segment lost 6 bases and the J segment 3 bases; nucleotides outside the gene matches: 4. Germline V gene sequence: CDR1 SGHAT, CDR2 FQNNGV. This CDR3 is built from 14 residues.

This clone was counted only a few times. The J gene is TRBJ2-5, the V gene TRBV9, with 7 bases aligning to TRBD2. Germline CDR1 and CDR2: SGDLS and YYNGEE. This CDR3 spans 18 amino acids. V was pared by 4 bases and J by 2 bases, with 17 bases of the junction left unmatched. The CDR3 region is CASSPRDSGLNVQETQYF. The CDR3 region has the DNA TGTGCCAGCAGCCCCAGGGATAGCGGGCTTAACGTACAAGAGACCCAGTACTTC.

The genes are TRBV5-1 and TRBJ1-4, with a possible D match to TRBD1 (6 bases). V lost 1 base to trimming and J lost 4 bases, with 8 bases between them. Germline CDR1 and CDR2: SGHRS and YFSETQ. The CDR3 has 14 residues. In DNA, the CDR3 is TGCGCCAGCAGCTTGACAGGGTTTAATGAAAAACTGTTTTTT. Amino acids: CASSLTGFNEKLFF.

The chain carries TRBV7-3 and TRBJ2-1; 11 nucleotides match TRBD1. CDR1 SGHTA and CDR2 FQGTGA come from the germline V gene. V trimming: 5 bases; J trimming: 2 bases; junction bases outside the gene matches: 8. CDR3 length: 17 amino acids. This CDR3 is CASSPRTGGRPYNEQFF. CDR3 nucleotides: TGTGCCAGCAGCCCTAGGACAGGGGGCCGACCCTACAATGAGCAGTTCTTC.

The CDR3 DNA sequence: TGTGCCAGCAGTGATGGAACTAGCGGGGAGCCGTCCCAGTACTTC. This sequence encodes CASSDGTSGEPSQYF. The genes are TRBV6-1 and TRBJ2-5; 10 nucleotides line up with TRBD2. Trimming at V came to 3 bases and at J to 9 bases, leaving 10 bases not matched to a gene. Per germline, CDR1 MNHNS and CDR2 SASEGT. This CDR3 spans 15 amino acids.

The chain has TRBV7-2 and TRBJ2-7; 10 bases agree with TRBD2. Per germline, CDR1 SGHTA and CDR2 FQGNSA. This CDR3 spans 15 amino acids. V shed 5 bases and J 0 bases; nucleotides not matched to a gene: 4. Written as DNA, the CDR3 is TGTGCCAGCAGCAAATCTAGCGGGAGCTCCTACGAGCAGTACTTC. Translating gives CASSKSSGSSYEQYF.